The entry that follows covers one T cell receptor (beta chain) sequence. The assay was immunoSEQ multiplex PCR, and TCRdb's table has in-frame clones only and misses some. The table has approximately 250,000 clones, about 80% seen once; the top ten hold 6% to 9.5%. These data come from a study of blood T cell repertoires in COVID-19. V was cut by 5 bases and J by 10 bases, with 18 bases left in between. The CDR3 consists of 13 residues. Germline V CDR1 and CDR2: MDHEN, SYDVKM. Sequencing was carried out using peripheral blood. This TCR came from a woman aged 50 to 65 with acute or convalescent COVID-19. The V and J genes are TRBV28 and TRBJ2-7; a weak D match, TRBD2 (5 bases). CDR3 nucleotides: TGTGCCAGCAGTCCCACTCGGCTGGGAGTACAGTACTTC. Translated: CASSPTRLGVQYF.